This T cell receptor (beta chain) is from a study of T-cell reconstitution after alpha-beta-depleted transplantation in children (dated by TCRdb to between 2015 and 2016). Some background on the complete study: The study quantitatively tracked T-cell immune reconstitution after TCRalphabeta/CD19-depleted allogeneic hematopoietic cell transplantation in children using TCR repertoire profiling.

In the germline V gene, CDR1 corresponds to SGHRS and CDR2 to YFSETQ. The CDR3 sequence holds 16 residues, the cysteine and phenylalanine included. CDR3 DNA only is kept here, 48 bases in frame from base 1. Trimming removed 6 bases from V and 1 base from J, leaving 19 bases between the germline ends. This clonotype turned up a few times. Its target antigen remains unknown. The input lacks base qualities; no much larger clone sits a single base away. Study-wide conclusions, independent of this receptor: The frequencies of hyperexpanded clones fell over the following months, and after one year, T-cell counts and TCRbeta diversity were mostly attributed to newly produced T cells. About two months after transplant, the apparently early recovery of alphabetaT-cell counts reportedly depended on just several hundred clones that had expanded rapidly and came from non-depleted graft cells. In some patients, the high TCRbeta diversity seen at day 60 was put down to recipient T cells and intrathymic progenitors that had survived conditioning.

The treatment or condition label, read with the paper, signifies: allogeneic hematopoietic cell transplantation with graft depleted of TCRalphabeta T cells and CD19 B cells. The children who served as transplant recipients had been given grafts of TCRalphabeta/CD19-depleted allogeneic hematopoietic cells. Library method: PCR. TCRdb shows the sequencer as Illumina HiSeq 2500. Molecular barcoding was employed in the preparation of TCR libraries, with unique molecular identifiers being used to normalize TCRbeta repertoire quantification. TCRdb reprocessing: public reads trimmed at Q25 with fastp, clones called with MiXCR, in-frame beta chains kept. A single entry per CDR3 protein holds the most common genes and DNA from its merged rows. In this sample the table shows roughly 200,000 distinct CDR3 sequences, 8.4% of which occur a single time. 35% of the sample rests with the top ten.

The chain joins TRBV5-1 to TRBJ1-1; TRBD1 is possibly the D segment (6 matching bases). This TCR was sampled from a male patient aged 2-10 years who had a stem cell transplant for acute myeloid leukemia, so the T cells may come from the graft donor. Source: PBMCs, mostly from graft donor cells, taken 360 days after TCRalphabeta/CD19-depleted stem cell transplant. The DNA is as follows: TGCGCCAGCACCCCCCTAGGGGGACATTCGAACACTGAAGCTTTCTTT. This translates into CASTPLGGHSNTEAFF.